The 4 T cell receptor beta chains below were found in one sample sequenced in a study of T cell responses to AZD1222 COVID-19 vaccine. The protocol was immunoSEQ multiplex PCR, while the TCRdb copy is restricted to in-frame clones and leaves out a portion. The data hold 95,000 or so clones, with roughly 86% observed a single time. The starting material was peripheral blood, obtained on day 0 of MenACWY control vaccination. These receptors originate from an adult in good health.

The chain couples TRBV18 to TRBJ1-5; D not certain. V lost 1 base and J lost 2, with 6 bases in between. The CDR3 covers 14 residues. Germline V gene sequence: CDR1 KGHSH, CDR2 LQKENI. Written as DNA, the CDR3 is TGTGCCAGCTCACCACTTTCGGGCAATCAGCCCCAGCATTTT. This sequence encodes CASSPLSGNQPQHF.

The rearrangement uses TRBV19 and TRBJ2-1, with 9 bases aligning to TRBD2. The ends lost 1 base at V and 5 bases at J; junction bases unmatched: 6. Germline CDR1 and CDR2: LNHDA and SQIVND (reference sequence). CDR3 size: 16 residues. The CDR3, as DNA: TGTGCCAGTAGTATAGGAGGCCTAGCGGGGCACAATGAGCAGTTCTTC. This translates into CASSIGGLAGHNEQFF.

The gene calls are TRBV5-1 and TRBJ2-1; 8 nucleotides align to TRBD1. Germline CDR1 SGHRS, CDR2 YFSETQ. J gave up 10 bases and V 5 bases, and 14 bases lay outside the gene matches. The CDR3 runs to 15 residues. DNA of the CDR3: TGCGCCAGCAGTTACGCCCCAGGGGGCGCAGGGGAGCAGTTCTTC. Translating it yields CASSYAPGGAGEQFF.

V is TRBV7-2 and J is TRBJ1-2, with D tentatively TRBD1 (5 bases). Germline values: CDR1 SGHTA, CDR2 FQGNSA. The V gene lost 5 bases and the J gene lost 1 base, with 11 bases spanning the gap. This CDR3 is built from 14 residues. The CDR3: CASSAGTDNYGYTF. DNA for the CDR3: TGTGCCAGCAGCGCTGGGACGGATAACTATGGCTACACCTTC.